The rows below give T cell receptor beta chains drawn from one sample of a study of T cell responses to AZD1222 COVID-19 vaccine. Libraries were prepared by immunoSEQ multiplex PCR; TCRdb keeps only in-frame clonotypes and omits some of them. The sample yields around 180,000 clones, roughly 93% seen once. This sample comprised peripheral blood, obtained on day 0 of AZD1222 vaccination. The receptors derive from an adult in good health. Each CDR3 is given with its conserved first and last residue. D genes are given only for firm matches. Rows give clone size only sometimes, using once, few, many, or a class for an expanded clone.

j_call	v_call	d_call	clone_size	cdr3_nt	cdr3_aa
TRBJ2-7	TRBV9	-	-	TGTGCCAGCAGCGTAGGGGGACCGAGCTACGAGCAGTACTTC	CASSVGGPSYEQYF
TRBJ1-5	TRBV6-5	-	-	TGTGCCAGCAGACCCGGACAGAATCAGCCCCAGCATTTT	CASRPGQNQPQHF
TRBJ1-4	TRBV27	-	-	TGTGCCAGCAGTTTGGGCGGGGGAAAACTGTTTTTT	CASSLGGGKLFF
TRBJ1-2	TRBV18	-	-	TGTGCCAGCTCACCAGCCGGGAAGCTCTATGGCTACACCTTC	CASSPAGKLYGYTF
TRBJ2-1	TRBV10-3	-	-	TGTGCCATCAGTGAGTCATTGGCTAGTGACGAGCAGTTCTTC	CAISESLASDEQFF
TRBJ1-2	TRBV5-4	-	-	TGTGCCAGCAGCTTGGACTCGAAAGGGAATAACTATGGCTACACCTTC	CASSLDSKGNNYGYTF
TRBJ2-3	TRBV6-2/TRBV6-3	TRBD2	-	TGTGCCAGCAGTTACAGCGGGAGAAGCGATACGCAGTATTTT	CASSYSGRSDTQYF
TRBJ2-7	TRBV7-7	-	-	TGTGCTAGCAGCGAAGGGATCGGGCGCTACGAGCAGTACTTC	CASSEGIGRYEQYF
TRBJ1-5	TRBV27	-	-	TGTGCCAGCAGTCCCCCATCCGAGAGCAATCAGCCCCAGCATTTT	CASSPPSESNQPQHF
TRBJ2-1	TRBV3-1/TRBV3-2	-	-	TGTGCCAGCAGCCAAAGTAGCCACAATGAGCAGTTCTTC	CASSQSSHNEQFF
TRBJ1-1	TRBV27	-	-	TGTGCCAGCAGTTTATTACAGGGTAGGGGCACTGAAGCTTTCTTT	CASSLLQGRGTEAFF
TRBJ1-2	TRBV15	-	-	TGTGCCACCAGCAGAGAAGCAGGGGCCGATAACTATGGCTACACCTTC	CATSREAGADNYGYTF
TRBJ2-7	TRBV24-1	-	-	TGTGCCACCAGTGCACATGGCTCAACTCCCGAGCAGTACTTC	CATSAHGSTPEQYF
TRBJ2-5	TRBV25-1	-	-	TGTGCCAGCAGTAGGGGCGGCGGATTTGGAGAGACCCAGTACTTC	CASSRGGGFGETQYF
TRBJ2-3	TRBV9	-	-	TGTGCCAGCAGCGTAGGCGAGCTGGGGCTGGGCACAGATACGCAGTATTTT	CASSVGELGLGTDTQYF
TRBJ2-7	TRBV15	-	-	TGTGCCACCAGCAGGGCCGTGGGGGTGGTTAGAGGCGAGCAGTACTTC	CATSRAVGVVRGEQYF
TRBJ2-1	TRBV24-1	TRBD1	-	TGTGCCACCGCGAGGACAGGGCCCTACAATGAGCAGTTCTTC	CATARTGPYNEQFF
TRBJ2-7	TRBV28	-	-	TGTGCCAGCAGTGAAATACAGGGAGGGCAGTACTTC	CASSEIQGGQYF
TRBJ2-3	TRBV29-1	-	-	TGCAGCGTTGTACGACAGTCCACAGATACGCAGTATTTT	CSVVRQSTDTQYF
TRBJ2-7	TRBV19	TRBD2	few	TGTGCCAGTGGGACTAGCGGGAGGGGGCGCTCCTACGAGCAGTACTTC	CASGTSGRGRSYEQYF
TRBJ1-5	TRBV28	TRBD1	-	TGTGCCAGCAGTTTAAAACTAGGGGAAAGGACAGGGGACCGAGGGGTGGGCAATCAGCCCCAGCATTTT	CASSLKLGERTGDRGVGNQPQHF
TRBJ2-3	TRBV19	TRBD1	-	TGTGCCAGCGGACTTGGGACAGGAGGGACAGATACGCAGTATTTT	CASGLGTGGTDTQYF
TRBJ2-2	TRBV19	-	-	TGTGCCTCAGGTCCGACAGGGACTAACCACGGGGAGCTGTTTTTT	CASGPTGTNHGELFF
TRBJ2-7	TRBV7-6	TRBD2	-	TGTGCCAGCAGCTCGCCTAGCGGGGCTCTGTCTGTGCAGTACTTC	CASSSPSGALSVQYF
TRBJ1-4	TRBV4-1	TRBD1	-	TGCGCCAGCAGCCAAACAGGGGTCGGGATTTCAACTAATGAAAAACTGTTTTTT	CASSQTGVGISTNEKLFF
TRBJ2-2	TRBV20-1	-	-	TGCAGTGCTAGTGGCGACACCGGGGAGCTGTTTTTT	CSASGDTGELFF
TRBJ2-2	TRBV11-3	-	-	TGTGCCAGCAGCTCTTCGATCACCGGGGAGCTGTTTTTT	CASSSSITGELFF
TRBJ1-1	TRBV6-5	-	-	TGTGCCAGCAGTTACAGGAGCTTGAACACTGAAGCTTTCTTT	CASSYRSLNTEAFF
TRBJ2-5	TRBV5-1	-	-	TGCGCCAGCAGCCCTGATGGACTAAATCAAGAGACCCAGTACTTC	CASSPDGLNQETQYF
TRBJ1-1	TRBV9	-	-	TGTGCCAGCAGCGTAGCGGGGGTGAACACTGAAGCTTTCTTT	CASSVAGVNTEAFF
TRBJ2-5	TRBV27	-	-	TGTGCCAGCAGTCATGACACTTCCCAAGAGACCCAGTACTTC	CASSHDTSQETQYF
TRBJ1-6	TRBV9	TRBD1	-	TGTGCCAGCAGCGGGGGACAGGGGAGTTCACCCCTCCACTTT	CASSGGQGSSPLHF
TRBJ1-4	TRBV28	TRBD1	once	TGTGCCAGCAGGGAGGGGACAGAGAATGAAAAACTGTTTTTT	CASREGTENEKLFF
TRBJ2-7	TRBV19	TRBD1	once	TGTGCCAGTAGTCCCGGACAGGGGCCTATCTACGAGCAGTACTTC	CASSPGQGPIYEQYF
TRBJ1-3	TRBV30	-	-	TGTGCCTGGGCCTTTGACAAGCGCTCTGGAAACACCATATATTTT	CAWAFDKRSGNTIYF
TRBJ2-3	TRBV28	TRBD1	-	TGTGCCAGCAGTTTCGAAAAAATAGGGACAGGCGGCACAGATACGCAGTATTTT	CASSFEKIGTGGTDTQYF
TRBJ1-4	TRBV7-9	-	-	TGTGCCAGCAGCCGACAGCTCGGGGGGCGCGCTGAAAAACTGTTTTTT	CASSRQLGGRAEKLFF
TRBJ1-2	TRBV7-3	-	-	TGTGCCAGCAGCCAGGGATCTTCAGTTGGCTACACCTTC	CASSQGSSVGYTF
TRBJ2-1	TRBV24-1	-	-	TGTGCCACCAGTCTAGGTTTCCACAATGAGCAGTTCTTC	CATSLGFHNEQFF
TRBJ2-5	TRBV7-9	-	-	TGTGCCAGCAGCATACAGGTGATCCAAGAGACCCAGTACTTC	CASSIQVIQETQYF
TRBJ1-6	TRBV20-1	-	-	TGCAGTGCTAGTTTTTCGGACGGGTCGAATTCACCCCTCCACTTT	CSASFSDGSNSPLHF
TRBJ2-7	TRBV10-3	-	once	TGTGCCATCAACTCGGCAGGAGGGGCGCGCGAGCAGTACTTC	CAINSAGGAREQYF